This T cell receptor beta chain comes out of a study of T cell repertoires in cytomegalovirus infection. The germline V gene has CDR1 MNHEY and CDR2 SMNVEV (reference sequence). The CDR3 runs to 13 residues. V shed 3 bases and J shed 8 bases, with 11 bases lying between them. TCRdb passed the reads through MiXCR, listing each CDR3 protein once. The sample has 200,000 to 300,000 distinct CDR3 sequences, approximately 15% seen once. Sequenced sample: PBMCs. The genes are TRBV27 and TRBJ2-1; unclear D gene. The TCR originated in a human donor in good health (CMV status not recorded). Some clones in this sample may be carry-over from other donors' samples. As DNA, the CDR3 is TGTGCCAGCAGTTTGACCCAGTGGGATGAGCAGTTCTTC. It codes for CASSLTQWDEQFF.